The 17 T cell receptor beta chains in this list originate from one sample, sequenced in a study of blood T cells in healthy people across ages. Primers used in a second PCR of roughly 6 to 11 cycles were a sample-barcoded 5' primer and a J-beta primer mix. TCRdb re-called the 5' RACE reads with MiXCR, one entry per CDR3 protein. The data hold approximately 770,000 distinct CDR3 sequences, with 58% observed a single time. What was sequenced was blood. The receptors here all came from a man younger than 45 in good health.

The chain carries TRBV20-1 and TRBJ2-1, with 7 bases lining up with TRBD2. The CDR3 runs 16 residues. V shed 7 bases and J 1 base; nucleotides not matched to a gene: 13. CDR1 and CDR2 from the germline V gene are DFQATT and SNEGSKA (reference sequence). The CDR3: CSGDSSGGGSYNEQFF. The CDR3 coding sequence is TGCAGTGGCGACTCGTCGGGAGGCGGGTCCTACAATGAGCAGTTCTTC.

The V gene is TRBV20-1, the J gene TRBJ2-5; D call uncertain. Trimming cost V 0 bases and J 1 base, with 6 bases left between them. The length of the CDR3 is 13 residues. In germline, CDR1 is DFQATT, CDR2 SNEGSKA (reference sequence). The CDR3 spells CSARDSVQETQYF. The DNA of the CDR3 is TGCAGTGCTAGAGACTCGGTCCAAGAGACCCAGTACTTC.

This rearrangement joins TRBV6-2 or TRBV6-3 to TRBJ2-7; D is perhaps TRBD1 or TRBD2 (6 bases each). V was trimmed by 2 bases and J by 4 bases, leaving 12 bases between them. From germline, CDR1 is MNHEY and CDR2 SVGEGT. The CDR3 extends over 14 amino acids. The CDR3 DNA is TGTGCCAGCAGTTACCACAGGGCGGGGTACGAGCAGTACTTC. This encodes CASSYHRAGYEQYF.

The chain uses TRBV5-6 and TRBJ2-5; D call uncertain. CDR3 size: 16 residues. V was cut by 1 base and J by 0 bases, with 13 bases left in between. Germline V gene data show CDR1 as SGHDT and CDR2 as YYEEEE. The CDR3, as DNA: TGTGCCAGCAGCTTGAGTGGGTGGGTGTACCAAGAGACCCAGTACTTC. Residues: CASSLSGWVYQETQYF.

The gene calls are TRBV9 and TRBJ1-5; no firm D call. With 4 bases removed from V and 5 bases from J, the gap between germline ends came to 16 bases. The CDR3 is made up of 15 amino acids. Germline lookup yields CDR1 SGDLS and CDR2 YYNGEE. The CDR3 region has the DNA TGTGCCAGCAGCTCACGACCCGACGGGGATCAGCCCCAGCATTTT. Protein: CASSSRPDGDQPQHF.

The chain couples TRBV29-1 to TRBJ2-5, with D unresolved. From germline, CDR1 is SQVTM and CDR2 ANQGSEA. The CDR3 has 10 amino acids. For the CDR3, the DNA is TGCATCTCCGGTCAAGAGACCCAGTACTTC. Protein: CISGQETQYF. The full variable domain, rest sourced from reference TRBV29-1 and TRBJ2-5, is SAVISQKPSRDICQRGTSLTIQCQVDSQVTMMFWYRQQPGQSLTLIATANQGSEATYESGFVIDKFPISRPNLTFSTLTVSNMSPEDSSIYLCISGQETQYFGPGTRLLVL.

In this sample, this clonotype turned up a few times. The chain joins TRBV7-2 to TRBJ2-1; 7 bases fit TRBD1. Germline values: CDR1 SGHTA, CDR2 FQGNSA. The CDR3 is 11 residues long. V dropped 5 bases and J dropped 13; count of bases not matched to a gene: 5. In DNA form, the CDR3 reads TGTGCCAGCAGCCCCGGGACAGCCCAGTTCTTC. It codes for CASSPGTAQFF.

The chain links TRBV29-1 to TRBJ1-2; D ambiguous. Germline V CDR1 and CDR2: SQVTM, ANQGSEA. The V end lost 2 bases, the J end lost 5 bases, and 12 bases lay between the germline ends. This CDR3 has 13 residues. The CDR3 spells CSVEHGRQYGYTF. The CDR3 DNA reads as TGCAGCGTTGAACACGGACGTCAGTATGGCTACACCTTC.

CDR3 in amino acids: CAWTRDYNEQFF. The CDR3 DNA reads TGTGCCTGGACGCGGGATTACAATGAGCAGTTCTTC. V gene TRBV30 combines with J gene TRBJ2-1; tentatively, D is TRBD2 (6 bases). CDR3 length: 12 residues. The V end was cut by 4 bases, the J end by 4 bases, with 8 bases between. Germline lookup yields CDR1 GTSNPN and CDR2 SVGIG (reference sequence).

The chain employs TRBV7-2 and TRBJ2-3; D not resolved. CDR3 length equals 11 residues. V lost 2 bases and J 8 bases, leaving 5 bases between the germline ends. CDR1 and CDR2 (germline): SGHTA, FQGNSA. The CDR3 sequence: CASSLRSTQYF. The CDR3 nucleotides read TGTGCCAGCAGCTTACGGAGTACGCAGTATTTT.

This clonotype was seen once. The CDR3 sequence: CASSLGQDRGDTQYF. Here the CDR3 DNA reads TGCGCCAGCAGCTTGGGACAGGATCGCGGGGATACGCAGTATTTT. The chain has TRBV5-1 and TRBJ2-3; tentatively, D is TRBD1 (6 bases). V was cut by 0 bases and J by 6 bases, with 14 bases left in between. The CDR3 has 15 amino acids. CDR1 is SGHRS and CDR2 is YFSETQ in the germline V gene.

Written as DNA, the CDR3 is TGCAGTGCTAGGTGGAAGGGTCCCCGAGCCGAGCAGTACTTC. The encoded protein is CSARWKGPRAEQYF. This rearrangement joins TRBV20-1 to TRBJ2-5; D gene unclear. TRBJ2-7 explains the end of the DNA better; the J call may be wrong. Per germline, CDR1 DFQATT and CDR2 SNEGSKA (reference sequence). This CDR3 has 14 amino acids.

This chain joins TRBV4-3 and TRBJ2-1, with D possibly matching TRBD2 (6 bases). Deletions cut 4 bases from V and 10 bases from J, with 20 bases between. From germline, CDR1 is LGHNA and CDR2 YSLEER. This CDR3 comprises 15 residues. CDR3 nucleotides: TGCGCCAGCAGCCGGACCATGAGCCAGCGGGCAGAGCAGTTCTTC. Protein: CASSRTMSQRAEQFF.

This chain links TRBV20-1 with TRBJ1-2; D unresolved. Between the trimmed V and J ends, which lost 2 bases and 3 bases, there was a span of 7 bases. The CDR3 runs to 12 residues. Germline V gives CDR1 DFQATT, CDR2 SNEGSKA (reference sequence). The CDR3: CSARSPDYGYTF. The CDR3 region has the DNA TGCAGTGCTAGATCCCCTGACTATGGCTACACCTTC.

V usage is TRBV30 and J usage is TRBJ2-4, with unresolved D. The DNA matches TRBJ2-5 better at its end, which makes the J call doubtful. This CDR3 is 11 amino acids long. Germline CDR1 and CDR2: GTSNPN and SVGIG (reference sequence). CDR3 in DNA: TGTGCCTGGAGTGAACAAGAGACCCAGTACTTC. Translating it yields CAWSEQETQYF.

This chain joins TRBV15 and TRBJ2-1; weak D call: TRBD2 (7 bases). Germline loops: CDR1 LNHNV, CDR2 YYDKDF (reference sequence). Trimming took off 1 base at V and 3 bases at J, with 10 bases between the two ends. The length of the CDR3 is 15 residues. The CDR3 loop is CATSRAGGDYNEQFF. In DNA, the CDR3 is TGTGCCACCAGCAGAGCGGGGGGCGACTACAATGAGCAGTTCTTC.

The V call is TRBV29-1, the J call TRBJ2-7, with 7 bases lining up with TRBD1. From germline, CDR1 is SQVTM and CDR2 ANQGSEA. The CDR3 is made up of 13 amino acids. The junction had 8 bases not matched to a gene; V was cut back by 7 bases and J by 2 bases. CDR3 region: CSALGQTTYEQYF. The DNA of the CDR3 is TGCAGCGCCCTGGGACAGACCACCTACGAGCAGTACTTC.